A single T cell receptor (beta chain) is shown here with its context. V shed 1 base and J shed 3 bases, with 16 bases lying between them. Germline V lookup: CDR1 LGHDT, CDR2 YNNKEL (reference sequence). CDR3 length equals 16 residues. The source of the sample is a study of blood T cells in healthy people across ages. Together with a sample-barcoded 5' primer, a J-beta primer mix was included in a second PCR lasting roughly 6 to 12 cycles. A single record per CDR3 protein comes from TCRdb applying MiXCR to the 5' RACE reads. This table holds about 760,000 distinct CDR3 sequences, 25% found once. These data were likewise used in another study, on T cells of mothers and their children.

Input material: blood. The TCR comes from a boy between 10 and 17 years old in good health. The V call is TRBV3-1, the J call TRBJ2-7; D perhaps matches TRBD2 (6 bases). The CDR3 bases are TGTGCCAGCAGCCAAGGTACTCCCGGGACTCTCTACGAGCAGTACTTC. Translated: CASSQGTPGTLYEQYF.